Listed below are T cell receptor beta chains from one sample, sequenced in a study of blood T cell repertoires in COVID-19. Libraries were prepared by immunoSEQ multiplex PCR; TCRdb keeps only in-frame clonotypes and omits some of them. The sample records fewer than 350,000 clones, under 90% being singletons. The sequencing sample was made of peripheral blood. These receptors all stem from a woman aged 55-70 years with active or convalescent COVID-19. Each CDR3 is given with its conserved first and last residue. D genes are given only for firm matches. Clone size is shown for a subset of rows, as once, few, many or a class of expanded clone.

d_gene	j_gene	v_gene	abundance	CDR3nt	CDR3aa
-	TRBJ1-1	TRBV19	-	TGTGCCAGTAGCAGACAGGTGGGCACTGAAGCTTTCTTT	CASSRQVGTEAFF
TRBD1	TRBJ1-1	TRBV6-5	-	TGTGCCAGCAGTTATGGGGGACAGGTGTTGGGTACTGAAGCTTTCTTT	CASSYGGQVLGTEAFF
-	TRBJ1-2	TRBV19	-	TGTGCCAGTAGTGCGGGACTCCTAAGGCCCTATGGCTACACCTTC	CASSAGLLRPYGYTF
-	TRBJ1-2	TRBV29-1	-	TGCAGCGGACGGGAGGGCCCCAACTATGGCTACACCTTC	CSGREGPNYGYTF
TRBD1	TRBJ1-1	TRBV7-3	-	TGTGCCAGCAGCAAACAGGGGGCCGGGACTGAAGCTTTCTTT	CASSKQGAGTEAFF
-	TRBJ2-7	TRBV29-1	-	TGCAGCGCATTTAACCCAGGGAACTACGAGCAGTACTTC	CSAFNPGNYEQYF
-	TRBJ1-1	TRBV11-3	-	TGTGCCAGCAGCTTAGGTCACCGCAGGGACACTGAAGCTTTCTTT	CASSLGHRRDTEAFF
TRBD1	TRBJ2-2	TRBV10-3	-	TGTGCCATCAGCCGACAGGGGGCGGACACCGGGGAGCTGTTTTTT	CAISRQGADTGELFF
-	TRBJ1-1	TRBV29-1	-	TGCAGCGTTGCGACTATGGACCCCGCGAACACTGAAGCTTTCTTT	CSVATMDPANTEAFF
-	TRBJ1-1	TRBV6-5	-	TGTGCCAGCAGTTACTCGATAGGGGGGAACACTGAAGCTTTCTTT	CASSYSIGGNTEAFF
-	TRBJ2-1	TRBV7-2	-	TGTGCCAGCAGCTTAGTAGGACTGGACTACAATGAGCAGTTCTTC	CASSLVGLDYNEQFF
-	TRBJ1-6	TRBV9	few	TGTGCCAGCAGCACCTCAGGGGTCTCCTATAATTCACCCCTCCACTTT	CASSTSGVSYNSPLHF
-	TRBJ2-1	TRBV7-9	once	TGTGCCAGCAGCTTAGACGGCGGGGGCCCCTCCTACAATGAGCAGTTCTTC	CASSLDGGGPSYNEQFF
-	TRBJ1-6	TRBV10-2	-	TGCGCCAGCAGTCGATCCCCGGCCGAGGGGGACGGTAATTCACCCCTCCACTTT	CASSRSPAEGDGNSPLHF
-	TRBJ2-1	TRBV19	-	TGTGCCAGTAGTATAGAGATAGGGACTCCCAATGAGCAGTTCTTC	CASSIEIGTPNEQFF
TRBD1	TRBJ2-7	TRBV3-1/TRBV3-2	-	TGTGCCAGCAGCCGCCCCCTGGGGACAGGGGGCAACGAGCAGTACTTC	CASSRPLGTGGNEQYF
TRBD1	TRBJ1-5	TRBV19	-	TGTGCCAGTAGTCGGACAGGGTTCGGTCAGCCCCAGCATTTT	CASSRTGFGQPQHF
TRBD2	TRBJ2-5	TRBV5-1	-	TGCGCCAGCAGGTCGCTAGCGGGGGGCCACCAAGAGACCCAGTACTTC	CASRSLAGGHQETQYF